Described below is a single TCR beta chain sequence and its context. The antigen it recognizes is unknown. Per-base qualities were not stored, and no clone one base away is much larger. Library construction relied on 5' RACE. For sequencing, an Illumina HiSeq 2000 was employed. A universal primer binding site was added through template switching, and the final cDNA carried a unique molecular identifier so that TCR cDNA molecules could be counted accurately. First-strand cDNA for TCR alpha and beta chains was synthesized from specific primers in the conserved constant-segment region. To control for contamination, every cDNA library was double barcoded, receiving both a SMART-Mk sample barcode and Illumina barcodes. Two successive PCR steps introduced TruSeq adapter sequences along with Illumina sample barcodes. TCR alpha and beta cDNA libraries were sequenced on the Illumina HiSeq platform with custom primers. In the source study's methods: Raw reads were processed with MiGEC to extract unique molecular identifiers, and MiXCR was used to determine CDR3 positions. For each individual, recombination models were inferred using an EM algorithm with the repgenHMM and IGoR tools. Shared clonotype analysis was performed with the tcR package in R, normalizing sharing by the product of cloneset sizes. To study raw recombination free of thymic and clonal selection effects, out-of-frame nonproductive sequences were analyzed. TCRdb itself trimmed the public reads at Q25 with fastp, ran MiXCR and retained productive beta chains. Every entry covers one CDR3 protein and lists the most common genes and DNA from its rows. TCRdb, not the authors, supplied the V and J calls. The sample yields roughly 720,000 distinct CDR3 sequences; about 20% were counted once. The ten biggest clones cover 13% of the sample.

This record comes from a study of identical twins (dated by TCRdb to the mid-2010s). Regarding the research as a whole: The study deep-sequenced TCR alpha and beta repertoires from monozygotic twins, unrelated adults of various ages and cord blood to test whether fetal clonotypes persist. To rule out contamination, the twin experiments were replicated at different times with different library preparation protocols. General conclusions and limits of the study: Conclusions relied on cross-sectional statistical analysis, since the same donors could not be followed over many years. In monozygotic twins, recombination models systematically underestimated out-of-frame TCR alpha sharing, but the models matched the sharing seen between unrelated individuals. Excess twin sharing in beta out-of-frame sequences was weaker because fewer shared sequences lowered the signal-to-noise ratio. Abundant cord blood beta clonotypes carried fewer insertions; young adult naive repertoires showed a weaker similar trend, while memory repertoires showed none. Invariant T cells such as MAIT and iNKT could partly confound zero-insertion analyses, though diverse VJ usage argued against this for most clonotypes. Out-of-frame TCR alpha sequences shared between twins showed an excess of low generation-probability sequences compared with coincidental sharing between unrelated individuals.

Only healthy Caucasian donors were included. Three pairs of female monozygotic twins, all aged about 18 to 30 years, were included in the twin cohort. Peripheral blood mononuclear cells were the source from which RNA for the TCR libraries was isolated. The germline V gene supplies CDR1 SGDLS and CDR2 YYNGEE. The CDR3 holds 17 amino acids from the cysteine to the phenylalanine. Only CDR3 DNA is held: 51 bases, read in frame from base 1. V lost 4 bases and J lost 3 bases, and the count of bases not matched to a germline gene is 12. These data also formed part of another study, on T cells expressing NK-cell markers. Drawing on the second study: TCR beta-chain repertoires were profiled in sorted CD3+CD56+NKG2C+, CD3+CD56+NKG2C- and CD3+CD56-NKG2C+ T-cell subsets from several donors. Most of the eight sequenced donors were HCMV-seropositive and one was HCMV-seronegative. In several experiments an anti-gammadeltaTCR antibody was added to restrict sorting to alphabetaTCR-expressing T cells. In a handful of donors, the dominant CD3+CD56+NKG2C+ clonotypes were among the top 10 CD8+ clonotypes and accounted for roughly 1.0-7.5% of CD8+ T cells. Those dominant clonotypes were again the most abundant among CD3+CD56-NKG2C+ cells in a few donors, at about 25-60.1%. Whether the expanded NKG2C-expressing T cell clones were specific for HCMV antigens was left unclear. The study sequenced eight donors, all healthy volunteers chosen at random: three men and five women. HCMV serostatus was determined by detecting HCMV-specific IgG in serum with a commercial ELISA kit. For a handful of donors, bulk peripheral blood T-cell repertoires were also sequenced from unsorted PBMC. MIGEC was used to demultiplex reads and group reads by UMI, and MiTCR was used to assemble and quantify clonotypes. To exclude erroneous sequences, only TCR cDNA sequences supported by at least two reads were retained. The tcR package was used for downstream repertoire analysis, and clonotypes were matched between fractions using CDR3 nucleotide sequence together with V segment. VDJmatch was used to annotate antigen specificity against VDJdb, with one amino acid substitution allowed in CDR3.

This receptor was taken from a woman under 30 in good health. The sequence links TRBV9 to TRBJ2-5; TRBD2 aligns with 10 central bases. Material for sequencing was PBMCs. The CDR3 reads CASSPSGGGIIEETQYF. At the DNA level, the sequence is TGTGCCAGCAGCCCTAGCGGGGGCGGCATTATAGAAGAGACCCAGTACTTC.